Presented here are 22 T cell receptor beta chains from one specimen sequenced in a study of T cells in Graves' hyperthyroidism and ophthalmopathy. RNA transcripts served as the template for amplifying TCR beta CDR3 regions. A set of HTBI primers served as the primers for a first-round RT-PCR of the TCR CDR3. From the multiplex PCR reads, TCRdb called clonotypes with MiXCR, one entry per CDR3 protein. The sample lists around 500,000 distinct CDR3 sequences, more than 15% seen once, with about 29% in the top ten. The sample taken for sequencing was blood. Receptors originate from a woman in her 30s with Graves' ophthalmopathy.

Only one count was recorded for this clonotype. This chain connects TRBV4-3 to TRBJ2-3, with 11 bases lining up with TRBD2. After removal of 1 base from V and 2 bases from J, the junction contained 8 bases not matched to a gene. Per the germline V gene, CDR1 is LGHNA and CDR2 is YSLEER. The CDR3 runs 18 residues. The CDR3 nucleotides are TGCGCCAGCAGCCAAGCCAGCGGGACTAGCGGAGCCACAGATACGCAGTATTTT. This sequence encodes CASSQASGTSGATDTQYF.

The CDR3 loop reads CASKRTSGTAVAGNTIYF. Here the CDR3 DNA reads TGTGCCAGCAAACGAACGTCCGGGACGGCGGTCGCTGGAAACACCATATATTTT. The V call is TRBV6-2 or TRBV6-3, the J call TRBJ1-3; TRBD1 might be the D (5 bases). This CDR3 spans 18 amino acids. Germline values: CDR1 MNHEY, CDR2 SVGEGT. Trimming pared 7 bases from V and 2 bases from J, leaving 24 bases between.

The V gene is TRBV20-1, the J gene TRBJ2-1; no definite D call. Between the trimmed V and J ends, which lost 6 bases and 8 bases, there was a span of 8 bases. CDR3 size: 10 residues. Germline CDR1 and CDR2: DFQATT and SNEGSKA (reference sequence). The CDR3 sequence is CSASPDEQFF. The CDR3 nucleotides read TGCAGTGCCAGCCCTGATGAGCAGTTCTTC.

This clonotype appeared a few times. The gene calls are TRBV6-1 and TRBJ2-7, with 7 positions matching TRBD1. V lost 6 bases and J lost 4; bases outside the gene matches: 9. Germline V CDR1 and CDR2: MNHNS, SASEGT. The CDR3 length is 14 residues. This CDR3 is CASRDSATGYEQYF. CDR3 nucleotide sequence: TGTGCCAGCAGGGATTCGGCGACAGGGTACGAGCAGTACTTC.

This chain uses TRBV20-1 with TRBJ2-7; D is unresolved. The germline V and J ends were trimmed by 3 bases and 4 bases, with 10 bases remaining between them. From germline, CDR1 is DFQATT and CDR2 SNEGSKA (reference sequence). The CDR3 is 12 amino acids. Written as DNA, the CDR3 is TGCAGTGCTAGTGATCTGAGGTACGAGCAGTACTTC. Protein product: CSASDLRYEQYF.

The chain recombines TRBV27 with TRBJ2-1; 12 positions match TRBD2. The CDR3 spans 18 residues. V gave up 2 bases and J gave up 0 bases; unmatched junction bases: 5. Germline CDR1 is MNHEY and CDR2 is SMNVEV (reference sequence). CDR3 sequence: CASSLMTSGRSSYNEQFF. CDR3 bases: TGTGCCAGCAGTTTAATGACTAGCGGGAGATCCTCCTACAATGAGCAGTTCTTC.

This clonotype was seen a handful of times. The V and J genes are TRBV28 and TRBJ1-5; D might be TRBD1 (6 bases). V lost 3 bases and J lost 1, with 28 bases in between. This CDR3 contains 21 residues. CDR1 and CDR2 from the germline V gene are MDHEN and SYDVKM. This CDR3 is CASSFYMTGLQIHSSNQPQHF. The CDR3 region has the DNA TGTGCCAGCAGTTTCTACATGACAGGCCTCCAGATCCATAGCAGCAATCAGCCCCAGCATTTT. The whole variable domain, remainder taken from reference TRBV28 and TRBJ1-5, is DVKVTQSSRYLVKRTGEKVFLECVQDMDHENMFWYRQDPGLGLRLIYFSYDVKMKEKGDIPEGYSVSREKKERFSLILESASTNQTSMYLCASSFYMTGLQIHSSNQPQHFGDGTRLSIL.

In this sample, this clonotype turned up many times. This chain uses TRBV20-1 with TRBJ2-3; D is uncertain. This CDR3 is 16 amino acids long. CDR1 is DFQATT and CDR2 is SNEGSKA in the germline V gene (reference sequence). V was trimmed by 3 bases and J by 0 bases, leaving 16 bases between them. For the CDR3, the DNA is TGCAGTGCTAGGTTTGCGTTCGGCGGAAGCACAGATACGCAGTATTTT. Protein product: CSARFAFGGSTDTQYF.

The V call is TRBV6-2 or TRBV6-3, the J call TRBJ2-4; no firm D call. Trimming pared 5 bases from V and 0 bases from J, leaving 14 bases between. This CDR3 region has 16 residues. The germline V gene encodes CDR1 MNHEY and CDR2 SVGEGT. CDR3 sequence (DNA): TGTGCCAGCAGTGAGATAACCTACCTAGCCAAAAACATTCAGTACTTC. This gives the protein CASSEITYLAKNIQYF.

In DNA, the CDR3 is TGTGCCAGCAGCCGTACCCAGGGATCCCTCGAGCAGTACTTC. It is translated as CASSRTQGSLEQYF. This chain connects TRBV6-2 or TRBV6-3 to TRBJ2-7; the D gene is possibly TRBD1 (5 bases). V lost 6 bases and J 6 bases, leaving 18 bases between the germline ends. Germline V gene sequence: CDR1 MNHEY, CDR2 SVGEGT. This CDR3 region has 14 residues.

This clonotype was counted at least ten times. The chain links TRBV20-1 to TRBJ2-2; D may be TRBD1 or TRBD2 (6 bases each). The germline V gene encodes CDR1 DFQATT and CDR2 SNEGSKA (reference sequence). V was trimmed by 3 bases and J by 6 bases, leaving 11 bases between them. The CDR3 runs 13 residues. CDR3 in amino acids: CSARYREAGELFF. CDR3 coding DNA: TGCAGTGCTAGGTACAGGGAGGCCGGGGAGCTGTTTTTT.

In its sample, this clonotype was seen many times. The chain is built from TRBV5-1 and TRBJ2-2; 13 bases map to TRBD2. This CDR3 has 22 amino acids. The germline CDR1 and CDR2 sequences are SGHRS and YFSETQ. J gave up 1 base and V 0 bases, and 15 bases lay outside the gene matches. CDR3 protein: CASSLACGTSGIGAVNTGELFF. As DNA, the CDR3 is TGCGCCAGCAGCTTGGCCTGCGGGACTAGCGGGATAGGAGCGGTGAACACCGGGGAGCTGTTTTTT.

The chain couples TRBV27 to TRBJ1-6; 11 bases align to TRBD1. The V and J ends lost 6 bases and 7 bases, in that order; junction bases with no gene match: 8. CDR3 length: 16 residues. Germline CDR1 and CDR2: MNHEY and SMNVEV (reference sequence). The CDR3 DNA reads TGTGCCAGCAGGCCGGGACAGGGGGTTCTAAATTCACCCCTCCACTTT. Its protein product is CASRPGQGVLNSPLHF.

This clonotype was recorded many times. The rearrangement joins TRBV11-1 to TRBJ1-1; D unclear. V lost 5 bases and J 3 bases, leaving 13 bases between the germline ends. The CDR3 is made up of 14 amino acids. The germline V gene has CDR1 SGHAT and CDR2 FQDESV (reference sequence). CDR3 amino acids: CASSATVGDTEAFF. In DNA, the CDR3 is TGTGCCAGCAGCGCTACGGTGGGAGACACTGAAGCTTTCTTT.

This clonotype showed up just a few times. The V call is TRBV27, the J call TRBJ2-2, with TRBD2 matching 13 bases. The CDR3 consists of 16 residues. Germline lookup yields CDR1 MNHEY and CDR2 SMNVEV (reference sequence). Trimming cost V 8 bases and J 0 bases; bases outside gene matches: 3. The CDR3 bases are TGTGCCAGCTGGGGGACTAGCGGGACGAACACCGGGGAGCTGTTTTTT. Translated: CASWGTSGTNTGELFF.

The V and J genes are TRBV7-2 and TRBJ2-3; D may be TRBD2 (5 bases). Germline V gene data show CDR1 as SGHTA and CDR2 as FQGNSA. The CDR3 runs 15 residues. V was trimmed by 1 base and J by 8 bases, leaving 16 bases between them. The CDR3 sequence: CASSLGASTGVTQYF. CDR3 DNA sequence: TGTGCCAGCAGCTTAGGAGCGTCCACCGGGGTTACGCAGTATTTT.

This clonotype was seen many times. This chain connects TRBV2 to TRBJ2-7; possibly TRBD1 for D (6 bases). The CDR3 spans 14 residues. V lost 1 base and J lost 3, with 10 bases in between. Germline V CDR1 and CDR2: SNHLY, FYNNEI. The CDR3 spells CASSEGDTNYEQYF. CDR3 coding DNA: TGTGCCAGCAGTGAAGGGGACACCAACTACGAGCAGTACTTC. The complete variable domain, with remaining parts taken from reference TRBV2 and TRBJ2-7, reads EPEVTQTPSHQVTQMGQEVILRCVPISNHLYFYWYRQILGQKVEFLVSFYNNEISEKSEIFDDQFSVERPDGSNFTLKIRSTKLEDSAMYFCASSEGDTNYEQYFGPGTRLTVT.

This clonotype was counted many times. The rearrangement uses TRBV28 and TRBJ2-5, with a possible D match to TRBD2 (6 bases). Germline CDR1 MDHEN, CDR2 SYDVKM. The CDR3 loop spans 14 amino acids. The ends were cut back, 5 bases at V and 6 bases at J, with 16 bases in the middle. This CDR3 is CASSPRGSDQTQYF. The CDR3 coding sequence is TGTGCCAGCAGTCCGCGGGGCAGTGATCAGACCCAGTACTTC.

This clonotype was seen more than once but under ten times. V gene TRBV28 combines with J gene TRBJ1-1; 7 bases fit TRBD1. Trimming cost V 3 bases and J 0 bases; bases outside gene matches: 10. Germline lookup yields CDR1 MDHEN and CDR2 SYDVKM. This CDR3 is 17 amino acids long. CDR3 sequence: CASSFSTGATMNTEAFF. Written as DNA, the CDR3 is TGTGCCAGCAGTTTCTCCACAGGGGCAACGATGAACACTGAAGCTTTCTTT.

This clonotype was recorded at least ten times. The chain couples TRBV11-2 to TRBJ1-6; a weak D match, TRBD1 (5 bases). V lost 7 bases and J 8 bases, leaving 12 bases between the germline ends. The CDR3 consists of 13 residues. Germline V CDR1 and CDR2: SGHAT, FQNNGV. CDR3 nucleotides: TGTGCCAGCACCCGGACAACCGATTCACCCCTCCACTTT. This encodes CASTRTTDSPLHF.

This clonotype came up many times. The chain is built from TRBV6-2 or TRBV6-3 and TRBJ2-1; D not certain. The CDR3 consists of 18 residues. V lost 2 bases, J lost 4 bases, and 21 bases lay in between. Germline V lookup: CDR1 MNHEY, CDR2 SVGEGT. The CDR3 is CASSYGSPSTTQYNEQFF. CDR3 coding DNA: TGTGCCAGCAGTTACGGAAGCCCATCAACGACCCAATACAATGAGCAGTTCTTC.

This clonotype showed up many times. Here the CDR3 DNA reads TGTGCCAGTAGTATTGCCAGGGACACTGAAGCTTTCTTT. This encodes CASSIARDTEAFF. V is TRBV19 and J is TRBJ1-1; tentatively, D is TRBD1 (5 bases). Deletions cut 3 bases from V and 3 bases from J, with 8 bases between. The CDR3 extends over 13 amino acids. Germline CDR1 LNHDA, CDR2 SQIVND (reference sequence).